This TCR beta chain was obtained from a study of Ad26.COV2.S vaccination and SARS-CoV-2 variants. Study as a whole: Donor was in the COV1001 Ad26.COV2.S trial arm.

The CDR3 length is 14 residues. J lost 0 bases, V lost 2 bases, and 1 base had no gene match. CDR1 SGHRS and CDR2 YFSETQ come from the germline V gene. Clones were read by immunoSEQ multiplex PCR, and TCRdb kept only the in-frame ones, dropping some. The table records around 300,000 clones, 80% to 90% of them present only once. As for treatment: 15 to 20 received Ad26.COV2.S at low or high dose, single or two shots; 5 received placebo; per-sample allocation not given. Sampling took place 63 days after the first vaccine or placebo injection. It was an adult aged 18-55 years in Boston who was the donor. The shot given was an Ad26 vector that makes Wuhan-strain SARS-CoV-2 spike.

The sample in question was peripheral blood, obtained in a trial of Ad26.COV2.S vaccine versus placebo. The chain couples TRBV5-1 to TRBJ2-5; TRBD1 aligns across 7 bases. The origin of this receptor is a person between 18 and 60 years old who received the Ad26.COV2.S COVID-19 vaccine or a placebo. In nucleotides, the CDR3 is TGCGCCAGCAGCTTTACAGGGGACCAAGAGACCCAGTACTTC. Protein sequence: CASSFTGDQETQYF. The variable domain in full, completed from reference TRBV5-1 and TRBJ2-5, reads KAGVTQTPRYLIKTRGQQVTLSCSPISGHRSVSWYQQTPGQGLQFLFEYFSETQRNKGNFPGRFSGRQFSNSRSEMNVSTLELGDSALYLCASSFTGDQETQYFGPGTRLLVL.